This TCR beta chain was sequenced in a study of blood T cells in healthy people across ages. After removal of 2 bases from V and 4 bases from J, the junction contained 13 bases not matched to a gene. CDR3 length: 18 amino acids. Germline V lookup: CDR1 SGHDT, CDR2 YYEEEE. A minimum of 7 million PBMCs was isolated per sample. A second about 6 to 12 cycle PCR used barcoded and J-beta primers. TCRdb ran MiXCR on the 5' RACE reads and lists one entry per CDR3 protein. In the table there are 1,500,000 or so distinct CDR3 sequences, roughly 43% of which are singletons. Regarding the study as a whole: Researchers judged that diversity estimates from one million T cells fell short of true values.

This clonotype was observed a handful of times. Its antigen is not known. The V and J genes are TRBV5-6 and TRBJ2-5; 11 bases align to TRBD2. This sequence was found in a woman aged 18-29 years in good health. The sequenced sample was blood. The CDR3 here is CASSFGIPSGGSRETQYF. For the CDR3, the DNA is TGTGCCAGCAGCTTCGGTATCCCTAGCGGGGGGAGTCGAGAGACCCAGTACTTC.